The table lists the clone carrying this TCR beta chain with a few counts. The antigen is not known. This sample was included in a study of CD8+ T cells in alopecia areata. Background on the study: Dosing with tofacitinib proceeded for 6 to 18 months, followed by 6 months off drug. Findings of the study overall: Sequencing of scalp samples also includes resident alphabeta T cells from normal skin. Scalp clonality, along with expanded CD8+ clones among the top 100, was significantly decreased by tofacitinib.

Treatment noted: oral pan-JAK inhibitor, 5-10 mg twice daily. CDR1 SQVTM and CDR2 ANQGSEA come from the germline V gene. This CDR3 spans 13 amino acids. As the sequencing template, cDNA was produced by extracting RNA and reverse transcribing it. TCRdb keeps only in-frame clones here, not all; method: immunoSEQ multiplex PCR. The sample has some 100,000 clones, 44% seen once. Specimen: CD8+ T cells sorted from blood, collected at week 24, from a patient treated with tofacitinib. The genes are TRBV29-1 and TRBJ2-5, with TRBD1 matching 8 bases. The J call may be mistaken, given a closer DNA end match to TRBJ2-7. This TCR was recovered from a human donor with alopecia areata. Here the CDR3 reads CSVAGGGRYEQYF. CDR3 sequence (DNA): TGCAGCGTTGCAGGGGGCGGCCGATACGAGCAGTACTTC.